This T cell receptor (beta chain) was observed in a study of cytomegalovirus exposure and HLA in healthy donors. PCR primers comprised 60 Vbeta and 13 Jbeta primers. The data were produced by immunoSEQ multiplex PCR, yet TCRdb's version contains in-frame clones alone and is incomplete. The sample shows some 120,000 clones, approximately 70% of them seen only once. General study points: A later analysis reportedly identified an Asian-associated ancestry cluster as carrying fewer N-insertions than the roughly 700-donor mean. Analyzed later, most CMV-associated TCR beta chains appeared HLA-restricted. In a later analysis, HLA-associated TCR beta chains were more clonally expanded than equally common others. Some V segments could not be told apart, so they were left out, TRBV6-2 and TRBV6-3 among them.

Concerning this clone itself: Its specificity is not known. Other DNA sequences in the sample encode the same CDR3.

V lost 3 bases and J 15 bases, leaving 12 bases between the germline ends. CDR3 length equals 11 residues. CDR1 and CDR2 from the germline V gene are MDHEN and SYDVKM. The clonotype comes from a woman between 40 and 50 years old in good health and CMV-seropositive. The sequenced sample was PBMCs. The V and J genes are TRBV28 and TRBJ1-3; D is unclear. The chain's CDR3 is CASSFSLHKYF. The CDR3 DNA follows: TGTGCCAGCAGTTTCTCTCTCCACAAATATTTT.